This T cell receptor beta chain derives from a study of CD8+ T cells in alopecia areata. Whole-study results and caveats: Scalp repertoires also include resident alphabeta T cells from normal skin.

Sequencing used cDNA as its template, made by extracting RNA and reverse transcribing it. TCRdb's table, derived via immunoSEQ multiplex PCR, lists solely in-frame clones and lacks some. The sample consists of about 140,000 clones, 51% of them appearing once. Remarks on this clone: Its antigen is still unknown.

Material: CD4+ T cells sorted from blood, obtained at week 0. This sequence was found in a human donor with alopecia areata.

The CDR3 DNA reads as TGTGCCAGCAGTCCCGATGACCGGGCTCCGGCGGGAGAGACCCAGTACTTC. Translated, it gives CASSPDDRAPAGETQYF. This rearrangement joins TRBV28 to TRBJ2-5; TRBD2 might be the D (5 bases). Germline V gene lookup returns CDR1 MDHEN and CDR2 SYDVKM. V lost 5 bases and J lost 4, with 23 bases in between. This CDR3 comprises 17 residues. Combining the CDR3 with reference TRBV28 and TRBJ2-5 gives the whole variable domain DVKVTQSSRYLVKRTGEKVFLECVQDMDHENMFWYRQDPGLGLRLIYFSYDVKMKEKGDIPEGYSVSREKKERFSLILESASTNQTSMYLCASSPDDRAPAGETQYFGPGTRLLVL.